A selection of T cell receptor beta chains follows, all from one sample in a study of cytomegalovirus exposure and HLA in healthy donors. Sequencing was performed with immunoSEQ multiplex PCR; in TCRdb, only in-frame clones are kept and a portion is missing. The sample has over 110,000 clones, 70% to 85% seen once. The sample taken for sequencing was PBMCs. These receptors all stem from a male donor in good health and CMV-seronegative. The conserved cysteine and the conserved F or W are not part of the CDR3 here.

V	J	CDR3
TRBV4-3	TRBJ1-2	ASSSSAGQGYGYT
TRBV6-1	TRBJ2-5	ASRLTIQETQY
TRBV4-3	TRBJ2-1	ASSQVGGLLSPYNEQF
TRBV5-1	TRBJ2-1	ASSLEAGNNEQF
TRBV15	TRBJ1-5	ATSLQSGGIGTDNQPQH
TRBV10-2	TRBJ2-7	ASSEGAGAREQY
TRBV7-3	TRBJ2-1	ASSPTSGRAWDEQF
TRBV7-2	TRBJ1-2	ASSPGGGAYGYT
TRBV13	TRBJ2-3	ASSLGTGSTDTQY
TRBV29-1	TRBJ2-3	SACPAGITDTQY
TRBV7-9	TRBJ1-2	ASSLGDNYGYT
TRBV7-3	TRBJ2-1	ASSPGGEGRNEQF
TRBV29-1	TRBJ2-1	SVEPDWSFSYNEQF
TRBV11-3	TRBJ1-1	ASSSPGQPADTEAF
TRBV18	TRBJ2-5	ASSRASGGQETQY
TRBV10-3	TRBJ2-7	AISRTSGSYEQY
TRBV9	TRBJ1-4	ASSAWGIGGEKLF
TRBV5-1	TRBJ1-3	ASSLNTGEVTIY
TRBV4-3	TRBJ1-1	ASSRTGGDTEAF
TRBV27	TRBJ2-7	ASSLGTLTPSATYEQY
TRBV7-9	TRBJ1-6	ASSPGSPLH
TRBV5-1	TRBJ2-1	ASSGAVAGIADEQF
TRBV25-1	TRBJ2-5	ASSDSGGETQY
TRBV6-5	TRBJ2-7	ASSSPGQGLYEQY
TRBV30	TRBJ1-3	AWDWTGKFGGSGNTIY
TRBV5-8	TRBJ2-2	ASSLSGGSPISTGELF
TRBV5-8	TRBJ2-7	ASSKGLGLDEQY
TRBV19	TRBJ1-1	ASSIDRRGLNTEAF
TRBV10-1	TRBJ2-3	ASSAHQGPDGADTQY
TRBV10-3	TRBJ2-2	AIQRGSGGSGGELF